The 15 T cell receptor beta chains below come from one sample, sequenced in a study of cytomegalovirus exposure and HLA in healthy donors. With 60 Vbeta and 13 Jbeta primers, the PCR was carried out. Method: immunoSEQ multiplex PCR; TCRdb's copy keeps in-frame clones and lacks some. Of about 180,000 clones listed, roughly 78% are singletons. The sequencing input was PBMCs. The receptors come from a woman aged 40 to 50 in good health and CMV-seronegative.

The CDR3 DNA follows: TGCGCCAGCAGCTTGGTCCGGTCCGCCTACAATGAGCAGTTCTTC. Its protein product is CASSLVRSAYNEQFF. The chain combines TRBV5-1 with TRBJ2-1; D is uncertain. This CDR3 spans 15 amino acids. The germline V and J ends were trimmed by 0 bases and 2 bases, with 9 bases remaining between them. Looked up from germline, CDR1 is SGHRS and CDR2 is YFSETQ.

This chain links TRBV28 with TRBJ2-5; 10 positions agree with TRBD1. V lost 6 bases, J lost 7 bases, and 11 bases stayed unmatched. The CDR3 has 15 amino acids. Looked up from germline, CDR1 is MDHEN and CDR2 is SYDVKM. The CDR3 DNA follows: TGTGCCAGCAGAACCGGGACAGGGGACACGGGGACCCAGTACTTC. This gives the protein CASRTGTGDTGTQYF.

The genes are TRBV15 and TRBJ1-3, with a weak D call TRBD1 (6 bases). Germline V gene data show CDR1 as LNHNV and CDR2 as YYDKDF (reference sequence). V gave up 0 bases and J gave up 3 bases, with 15 bases separating them. This CDR3 comprises 17 residues. The CDR3 is CATSRELDSPRGNTIYF. In DNA, the CDR3 is TGTGCCACCAGCAGAGAATTGGACAGTCCGCGTGGAAACACCATATATTTT. The full variable domain, completed using reference TRBV15 and TRBJ1-3, is DAMVIQNPRYQVTQFGKPVTLSCSQTLNHNVMYWYQQKSSQAPKLLFHYYDKDFNNEADTPDNFQSRRPNTSFCFLDIRSPGLGDTAMYLCATSRELDSPRGNTIYFGEGSWLTVV.

This clone showed up just a few times. The CDR3 sequence: CASSRQETQYF. As DNA, the CDR3 is TGTGCCAGCAGCCGCCAAGAGACCCAGTACTTC. This chain connects TRBV5-6 to TRBJ2-5; no firm D call. V shed 4 bases and J shed 1 base, with 2 bases lying between them. Germline V gene lookup returns CDR1 SGHDT and CDR2 YYEEEE. The CDR3 runs to 11 residues. Using reference TRBV5-6 and TRBJ2-5 for the parts outside the CDR3, the full variable domain is DAGVTQSPTHLIKTRGQQVTLRCSPKSGHDTVSWYQQALGQGPQFIFQYYEEEERQRGNFPDRFSGHQFPNYSSELNVNALLLGDSALYLCASSRQETQYFGPGTRLLVL.

This rearrangement joins TRBV6-1 to TRBJ1-5, with D unresolved. Per the germline V gene, CDR1 is MNHNS and CDR2 is SASEGT. There are 14 residues in the CDR3. V was shortened by 7 bases and J by 0 bases, with 10 bases between the two germline ends. In DNA, the CDR3 is TGTGCCAGCAATTCGAGAGATAGCAATCAGCCCCAGCATTTT. Protein sequence: CASNSRDSNQPQHF.

The chain is built from TRBV6-1 and TRBJ1-6; D gene unclear. V was clipped by 8 bases and J by 0 bases, with 5 bases between them. This CDR3 region has 13 residues. CDR1 is MNHNS and CDR2 is SASEGT in the germline V gene. CDR3 sequence (DNA): TGTGCCAGCGCGCACTCCTATAATTCACCCCTCCACTTT. Translated: CASAHSYNSPLHF.

This clone has just a few counts. The rearrangement joins TRBV7-9 to TRBJ1-1; D remains unclear. CDR3 length equals 13 residues. Trimming removed 6 bases at V and 3 bases at J, with 11 bases between. Germline CDR1 reads SEHNR; CDR2 reads FQNEAQ (reference sequence). Here the CDR3 DNA reads TGTGCCAGCAGTTCTATCGCGGACACTGAAGCTTTCTTT. It translates to CASSSIADTEAFF.

The chain combines TRBV6-1 with TRBJ2-7; D gene ambiguous. CDR1 is MNHNS, CDR2 SASEGT, per germline. The CDR3 runs 11 residues. V lost 4 bases and J lost 5, with 6 bases in between. The CDR3 coding sequence is TGTGCCAGCAGTGCAGGTAACGAGCAGTACTTC. Protein: CASSAGNEQYF.

About this clone itself: Its ends do not fully match the called genes, so a read error is possible. The DNA of the CDR3 is TGTGCCATCGGTGACGACAAAGGGCGGGGGTCTGAAAAACTGTTTTTT. This codes for CAIGDDKGRGSEKLFF. J is TRBJ1-4 and V is TRBV10-3; D is perhaps TRBD1 (5 bases). Germline V gives CDR1 ENHRY, CDR2 SYGVKD. The length of the CDR3 is 16 residues.

The rearrangement links TRBV2 to TRBJ2-1; TRBD2 agrees at 11 bases. The length of the CDR3 is 17 residues. Per the germline V gene, CDR1 is SNHLY and CDR2 is FYNNEI. V shed 3 bases and J 4 bases; nucleotides not matched to a gene: 8. The CDR3 coding sequence is TGTGCCAGCAGTGAGGGGGGACTAGCGGCCTTATACAATGAGCAGTTCTTC. This sequence encodes CASSEGGLAALYNEQFF.

This chain uses TRBV6-6 with TRBJ2-7, with D perhaps matching TRBD1 (6 bases). The CDR3 loop spans 16 amino acids. Germline V lookup: CDR1 MNHNY, CDR2 SVGAGI (reference sequence). V shed 5 bases and J shed 0 bases, with 17 bases lying between them. CDR3 amino acids: CASSLSRGRGSYEQYF. CDR3 DNA sequence: TGTGCCAGCAGTCTCAGCAGGGGAAGAGGCTCCTACGAGCAGTACTTC.

This clone came up once. One junction end disagrees with the germline gene, perhaps due to a read error. V usage is TRBV5-4 and J usage is TRBJ1-1; no clear D. Germline-derived CDR1 and CDR2 are SGHNT and YYREEE (reference sequence). The CDR3 extends over 15 amino acids. In nucleotides, the CDR3 is TGTGCCAGCAGCTTGGGCCGGAGGTCAAACATTGAAGCTTTCTTT. Its protein is CASSLGRRSNIEAFF.

This chain connects TRBV6-5 to TRBJ1-2, with D perhaps TRBD1 (6 bases). Germline assignment: CDR1 MNHEY and CDR2 SVGAGI. The CDR3 covers 14 residues. V lost 7 bases to trimming and J lost 6 bases, with 18 bases between them. CDR3 sequence reads: CASNIGGGPDGYTF. In DNA form, the CDR3 reads TGTGCCAGCAATATAGGGGGGGGGCCGGATGGCTACACCTTC.

The genes are TRBV28 and TRBJ2-7; 10 nucleotides match TRBD1. V lost 7 bases and J lost 2; bases outside the gene matches: 11. From germline, CDR1 is MDHEN and CDR2 SYDVKM. This CDR3 has 16 residues. This chain's CDR3 is CASTRKTGGGTYEQYF. CDR3 DNA sequence: TGTGCCAGCACCCGAAAGACAGGGGGCGGCACCTACGAGCAGTACTTC.

The V gene is TRBV29-1, the J gene TRBJ1-1; 9 bases align to TRBD1. There are 10 residues in the CDR3. V dropped 8 bases and J dropped 10; count of bases not matched to a gene: 5. The germline CDR1 and CDR2 sequences are SQVTM and ANQGSEA. The chain's CDR3 is CSTWTGVAFF. CDR3 nucleotides: TGCAGCACCTGGACAGGGGTAGCTTTCTTT.